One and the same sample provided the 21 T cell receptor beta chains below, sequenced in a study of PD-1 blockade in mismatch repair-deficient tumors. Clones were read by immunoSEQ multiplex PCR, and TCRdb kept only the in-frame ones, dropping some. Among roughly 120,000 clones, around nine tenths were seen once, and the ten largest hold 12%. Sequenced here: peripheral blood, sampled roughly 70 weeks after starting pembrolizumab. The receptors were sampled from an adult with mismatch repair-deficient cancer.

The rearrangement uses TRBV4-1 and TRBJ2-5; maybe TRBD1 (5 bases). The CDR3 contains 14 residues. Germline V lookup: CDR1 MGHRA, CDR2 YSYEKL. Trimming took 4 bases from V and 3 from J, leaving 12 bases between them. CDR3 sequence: CASSPNRQKETQYF. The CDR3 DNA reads TGCGCCAGCAGCCCAAACCGACAGAAAGAGACCCAGTACTTC.

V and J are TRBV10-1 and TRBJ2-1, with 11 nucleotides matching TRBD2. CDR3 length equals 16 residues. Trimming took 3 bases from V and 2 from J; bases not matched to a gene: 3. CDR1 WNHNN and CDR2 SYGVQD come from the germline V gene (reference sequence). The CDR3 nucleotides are TGCGCCAGCAGTGACATAGCGGGAGGGCCCTACAATGAGCAGTTCTTC. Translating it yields CASSDIAGGPYNEQFF.

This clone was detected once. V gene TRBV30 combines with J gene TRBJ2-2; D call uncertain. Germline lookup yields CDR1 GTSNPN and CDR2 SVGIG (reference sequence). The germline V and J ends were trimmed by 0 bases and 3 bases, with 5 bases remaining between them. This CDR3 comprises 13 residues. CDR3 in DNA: TGTGCCTGGAGTGTACGGTACACCGGGGAGCTGTTTTTT. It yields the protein CAWSVRYTGELFF.

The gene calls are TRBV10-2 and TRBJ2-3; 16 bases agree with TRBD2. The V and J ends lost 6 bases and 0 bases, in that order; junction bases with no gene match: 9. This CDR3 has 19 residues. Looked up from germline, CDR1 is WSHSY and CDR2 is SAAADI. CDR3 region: CASRGLAGGPLTSTDTQYF. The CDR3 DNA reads TGCGCCAGCAGGGGACTAGCGGGAGGGCCCCTTACTAGCACAGATACGCAGTATTTT.

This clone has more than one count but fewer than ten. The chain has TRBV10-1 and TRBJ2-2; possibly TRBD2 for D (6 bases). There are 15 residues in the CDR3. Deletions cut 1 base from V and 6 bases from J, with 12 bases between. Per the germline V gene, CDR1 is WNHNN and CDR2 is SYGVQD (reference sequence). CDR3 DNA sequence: TGCGCCAGCAGTGAGTGGCAGGGAGGCGCCGGGGAGCTGTTTTTT. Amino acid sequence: CASSEWQGGAGELFF.

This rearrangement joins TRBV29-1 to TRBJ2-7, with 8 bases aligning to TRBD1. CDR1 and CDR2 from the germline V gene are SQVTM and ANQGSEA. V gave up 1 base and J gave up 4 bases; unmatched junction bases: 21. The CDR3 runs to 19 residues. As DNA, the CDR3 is TGCAGCGTTGAAGGGGGACAGGCTCAAGCGGAGAATGCGAGGTACGAGCAGTACTTC. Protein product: CSVEGGQAQAENARYEQYF.

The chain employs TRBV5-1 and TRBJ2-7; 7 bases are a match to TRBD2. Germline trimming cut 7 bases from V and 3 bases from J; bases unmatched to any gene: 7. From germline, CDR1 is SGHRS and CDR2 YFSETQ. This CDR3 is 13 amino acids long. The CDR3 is CASRGLGGYEQYF. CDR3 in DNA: TGCGCCAGCCGAGGACTAGGTGGCTACGAGCAGTACTTC.

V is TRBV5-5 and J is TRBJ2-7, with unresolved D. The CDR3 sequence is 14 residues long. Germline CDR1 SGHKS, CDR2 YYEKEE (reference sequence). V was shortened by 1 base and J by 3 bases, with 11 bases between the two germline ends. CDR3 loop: CASSLSPSFYEQYF. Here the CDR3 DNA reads TGTGCCAGCAGCTTGTCCCCGTCCTTCTACGAGCAGTACTTC.

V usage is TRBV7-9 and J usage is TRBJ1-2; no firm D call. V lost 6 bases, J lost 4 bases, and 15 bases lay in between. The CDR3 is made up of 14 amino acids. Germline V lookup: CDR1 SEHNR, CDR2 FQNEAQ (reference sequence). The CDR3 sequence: CASRGNSGLYGYTF. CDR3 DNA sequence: TGTGCCAGCAGGGGTAACAGCGGCCTCTATGGCTACACCTTC.

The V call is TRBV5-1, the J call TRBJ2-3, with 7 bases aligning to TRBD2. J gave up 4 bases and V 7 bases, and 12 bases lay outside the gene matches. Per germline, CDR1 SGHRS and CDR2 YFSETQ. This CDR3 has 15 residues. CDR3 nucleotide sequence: TGCGCCAGCCATTTCCAACCGGGAGGTGCAGATACGCAGTATTTT. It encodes CASHFQPGGADTQYF.

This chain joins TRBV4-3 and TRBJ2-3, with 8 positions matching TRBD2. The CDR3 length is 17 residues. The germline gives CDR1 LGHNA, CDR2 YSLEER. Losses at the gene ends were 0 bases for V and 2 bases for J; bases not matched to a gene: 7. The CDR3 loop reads CASSQDYSGGLTDTQYF. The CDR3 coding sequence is TGCGCCAGCAGCCAAGATTACAGCGGGGGTCTCACAGATACGCAGTATTTT.

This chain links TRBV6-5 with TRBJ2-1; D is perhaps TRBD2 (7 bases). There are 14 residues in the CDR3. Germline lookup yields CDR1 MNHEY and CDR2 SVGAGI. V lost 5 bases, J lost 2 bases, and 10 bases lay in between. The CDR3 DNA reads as TGTGCCAGCAGTGTCGGGGGGCCCTACAATGAGCAGTTCTTC. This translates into CASSVGGPYNEQFF.

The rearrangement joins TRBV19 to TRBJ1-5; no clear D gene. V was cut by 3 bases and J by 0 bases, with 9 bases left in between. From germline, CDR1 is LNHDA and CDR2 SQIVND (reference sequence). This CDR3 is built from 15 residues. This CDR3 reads CASSIRTSSNQPQHF. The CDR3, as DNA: TGTGCCAGTAGTATTAGGACTTCTAGCAATCAGCCCCAGCATTTT.

CDR3 protein: CASRARGPYEQYF. The DNA of the CDR3 is TGTGCCAGCAGAGCCAGGGGCCCCTACGAGCAGTACTTC. The J gene is TRBJ2-7, the V gene TRBV28, with D perhaps matching TRBD1 (6 bases). The V end was cut by 6 bases, the J end by 2 bases, with 11 bases between. The CDR3 covers 13 residues. Per the germline V gene, CDR1 is MDHEN and CDR2 is SYDVKM.

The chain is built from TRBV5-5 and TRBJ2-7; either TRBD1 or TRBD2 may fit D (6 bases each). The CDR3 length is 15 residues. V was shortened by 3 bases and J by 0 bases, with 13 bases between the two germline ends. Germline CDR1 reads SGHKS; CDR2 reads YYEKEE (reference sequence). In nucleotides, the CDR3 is TGTGCCAGCAGCTCGGGGGCCACGAGCTCCTACGAGCAGTACTTC. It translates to CASSSGATSSYEQYF. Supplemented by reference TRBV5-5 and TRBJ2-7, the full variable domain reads DAGVTQSPTHLIKTRGQQVTLRCSPISGHKSVSWYQQVLGQGPQFIFQYYEKEERGRGNFPDRFSARQFPNYSSELNVNALLLGDSALYLCASSSGATSSYEQYFGPGTRLTVT.

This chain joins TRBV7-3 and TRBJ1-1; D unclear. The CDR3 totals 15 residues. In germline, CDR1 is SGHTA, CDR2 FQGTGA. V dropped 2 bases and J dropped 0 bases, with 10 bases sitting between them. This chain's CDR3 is CASSLFYRLNTEAFF. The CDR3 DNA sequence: TGTGCCAGCAGCTTATTTTACAGATTGAACACTGAAGCTTTCTTT.

The CDR3: CASSLAVARTDTQYF. The CDR3 DNA sequence: TGCGCCAGCAGCTTGGCGGTGGCCCGCACAGATACGCAGTATTTT. The rearrangement links TRBV5-1 to TRBJ2-3; D gene unclear. This CDR3 has 15 amino acids. V lost 0 bases to trimming and J lost 1 base, with 9 bases between them. The germline CDR1 and CDR2 sequences are SGHRS and YFSETQ.

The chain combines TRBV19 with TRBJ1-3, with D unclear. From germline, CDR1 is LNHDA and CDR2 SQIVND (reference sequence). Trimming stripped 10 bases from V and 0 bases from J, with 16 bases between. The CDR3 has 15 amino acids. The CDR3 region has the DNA TGTGCCAACCCACAGCAAGGCGGCTCTGGAAACACCATATATTTT. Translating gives CANPQQGGSGNTIYF.

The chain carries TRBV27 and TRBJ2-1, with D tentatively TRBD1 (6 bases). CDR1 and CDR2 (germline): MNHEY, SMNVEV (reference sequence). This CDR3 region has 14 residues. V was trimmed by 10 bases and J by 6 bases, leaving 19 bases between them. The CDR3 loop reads CAILKGGSGNEQFF. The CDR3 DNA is TGTGCCATCCTAAAAGGGGGTTCTGGCAATGAGCAGTTCTTC.

CDR3 nucleotide sequence: TGTGCCAGCTCACCCTATGAGAGCGGCTACACCTTC. Protein sequence: CASSPYESGYTF. This chain connects TRBV18 to TRBJ1-2; no clear D gene. CDR1 is KGHSH and CDR2 is LQKENI in the germline V gene. V was trimmed by 3 bases and J by 8 bases, leaving 10 bases between them. The CDR3 is made up of 12 amino acids.

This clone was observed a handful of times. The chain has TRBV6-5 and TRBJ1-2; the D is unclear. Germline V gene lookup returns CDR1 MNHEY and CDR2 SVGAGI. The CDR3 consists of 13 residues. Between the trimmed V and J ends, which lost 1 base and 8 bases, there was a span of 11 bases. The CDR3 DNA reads TGTGCCAGCAGTTACTTGAAAGGCCAAGGCTACACCTTC. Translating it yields CASSYLKGQGYTF.